This entry lists 26 T cell receptor beta chains sequenced from one sample in a study of blood T cell repertoires in COVID-19. Only in-frame clones appear in the TCRdb table, and some are missing; sequencing was by immunoSEQ multiplex PCR. This sample yields roughly 220,000 clones, of which 80% to 90% are seen a single time; about 15% belongs to the top ten. The source material was PBMCs or T cells enriched from blood (not recorded which). These receptor sequences come from a woman aged 45-65 years with acute COVID-19.

V usage is TRBV4-2 and J usage is TRBJ1-1; D gene uncertain. The V gene's germline CDR1 is LGHNA and CDR2 YNFKEQ. V lost 1 base and J 3 bases, leaving 9 bases between the germline ends. The CDR3 covers 14 residues. Here the CDR3 reads CASSQVSGYTEAFF. The CDR3 DNA reads as TGTGCCAGCAGCCAAGTTTCAGGATACACTGAAGCTTTCTTT.

The chain employs TRBV28 and TRBJ2-3, with 9 nucleotides matching TRBD2. The CDR3 has 15 amino acids. J gave up 2 bases and V 5 bases, and 5 bases lay outside the gene matches. Germline assignment: CDR1 MDHEN and CDR2 SYDVKM. The CDR3 region has the DNA TGTGCCAGCAGTAACATAGCGGGAGCCACAGATACGCAGTATTTT. It specifies CASSNIAGATDTQYF.

The chain couples TRBV28 to TRBJ1-5; 8 bases fit TRBD1. Germline values: CDR1 MDHEN, CDR2 SYDVKM. This CDR3 spans 15 amino acids. V trimming: 2 bases; J trimming: 4 bases; junction bases outside the gene matches: 4. The CDR3 coding sequence is TGTGCCAGCAGTTTACAGGGGGCATTGAATCAGCCCCAGCATTTT. This sequence encodes CASSLQGALNQPQHF. Together with reference TRBV28 and TRBJ1-5, the CDR3 gives the full variable domain: DVKVTQSSRYLVKRTGEKVFLECVQDMDHENMFWYRQDPGLGLRLIYFSYDVKMKEKGDIPEGYSVSREKKERFSLILESASTNQTSMYLCASSLQGALNQPQHFGDGTRLSIL.

This clone was recorded a few times. The genes are TRBV4-1 and TRBJ1-2; 7 bases line up with TRBD1. The germline V gene encodes CDR1 MGHRA and CDR2 YSYEKL. V shed 0 bases and J 3 bases; nucleotides not matched to a gene: 10. The CDR3 runs to 17 residues. The CDR3 protein is CASSQDNRGARYYGYTF. CDR3 nucleotide sequence: TGCGCCAGCAGCCAAGATAACAGGGGCGCGAGGTACTATGGCTACACCTTC.

V is TRBV12-3 or TRBV12-4 and J is TRBJ1-1; a weak D match, TRBD1 (5 bases). The CDR3 is made up of 11 amino acids. The ends were cut back, 3 bases at V and 11 bases at J, with 10 bases in the middle. The CDR3 reads CASSLGGRAFF. The CDR3 coding sequence is TGTGCCAGCAGTTTGGGGGGGAGGGCTTTCTTT.

The V gene is TRBV7-9, the J gene TRBJ1-3; TRBD1 matches 11 bases. Losses at the gene ends were 11 bases for V and 4 bases for J; bases not matched to a gene: 4. Germline V gives CDR1 SEHNR, CDR2 FQNEAQ (reference sequence). This CDR3 has 13 amino acids. This CDR3 is CAGQGARGNTIYF. The CDR3 bases are TGTGCCGGACAGGGGGCAAGAGGAAACACCATATATTTT.

The chain recombines TRBV19 with TRBJ1-5, with D hard to call. Germline V gene data show CDR1 as LNHDA and CDR2 as SQIVND (reference sequence). The CDR3 runs 15 residues. V lost 5 bases and J 4 bases, leaving 15 bases between the germline ends. The CDR3 DNA reads TGTGCCAGTAGTTCCGCCCGGGTCACAAATCAGCCCCAGCATTTT. Its protein product is CASSSARVTNQPQHF.

The chain couples TRBV29-1 to TRBJ1-1, with 7 bases identical to TRBD1. J was trimmed by 3 bases and V by 5 bases; bases with no gene match: 6. The CDR3 totals 13 residues. Germline loops: CDR1 SQVTM, CDR2 ANQGSEA. Here the CDR3 DNA reads TGCAGCGTTAGACAGGGAGCGGACACTGAAGCTTTCTTT. It codes for CSVRQGADTEAFF.

The rearrangement uses TRBV5-4 and TRBJ1-4; tentative D call: TRBD1 (6 bases). Trimming took 0 bases from V and 10 from J, leaving 16 bases between them. The CDR3 spans 15 residues. Germline CDR1 SGHNT, CDR2 YYREEE (reference sequence). The chain's CDR3 is CASSLAGQGIGKLFF. CDR3 sequence (DNA): TGTGCCAGCAGCTTGGCCGGCCAGGGGATCGGAAAACTGTTTTTT.

This chain links TRBV2 with TRBJ2-1; 9 nucleotides align to TRBD1. J gave up 8 bases and V 0 bases, and 5 bases lay outside the gene matches. The length of the CDR3 is 15 residues. Per the germline V gene, CDR1 is SNHLY and CDR2 is FYNNEI. Written as DNA, the CDR3 is TGTGCCAGCAGTGAAGCGGACAGGGGAGGAGATGAGCAGTTCTTC. Translated: CASSEADRGGDEQFF.

The chain carries TRBV18 and TRBJ1-5; 7 bases are shared with TRBD1. Germline assignment: CDR1 KGHSH and CDR2 LQKENI. With V trimmed by 3 bases and J by 5 bases, 4 bases remained unmatched. This CDR3 is built from 14 residues. CDR3 bases: TGTGCCAGCTCACCCGACAGGGTTTATCAGCCCCAGCATTTT. This translates into CASSPDRVYQPQHF.

The chain carries TRBV28 and TRBJ2-7; 9 bases align to TRBD1. Trimming removed 6 bases from V and 2 bases from J; junction bases left unmatched: 5. Germline CDR1 is MDHEN and CDR2 is SYDVKM. This CDR3 has 14 residues. Here the CDR3 DNA reads TGTGCCAGCAGGAGGACAGGGGTTACCTACGAGCAGTACTTC. Its translation is CASRRTGVTYEQYF. Filled out from reference TRBV28 and TRBJ2-7, the complete variable domain reads DVKVTQSSRYLVKRTGEKVFLECVQDMDHENMFWYRQDPGLGLRLIYFSYDVKMKEKGDIPEGYSVSREKKERFSLILESASTNQTSMYLCASRRTGVTYEQYFGPGTRLTVT.

This clone was detected once. The V gene is TRBV6-5, the J gene TRBJ2-3; the match to TRBD2 covers 9 bases. This CDR3 comprises 14 residues. Unmatched junction bases numbered 4, after V lost 6 bases and J lost 3 bases. Germline V gene data show CDR1 as MNHEY and CDR2 as SVGAGI. The CDR3 reads CASSSSGTTDTQYF. CDR3 DNA: TGTGCCAGCAGCTCTAGCGGGACGACAGATACGCAGTATTTT.

This sequence joins TRBV6-5 and TRBJ1-1; D call uncertain. Per the germline V gene, CDR1 is MNHEY and CDR2 is SVGAGI. V gave up 0 bases and J gave up 3 bases, with 14 bases separating them. This CDR3 is 16 amino acids long. The CDR3: CASSYSTGEVDTEAFF. The CDR3 coding sequence is TGTGCCAGCAGTTACTCGACCGGGGAGGTAGACACTGAAGCTTTCTTT.

This CDR3 reads CASSEGAAYEQYF. The CDR3 DNA is TGTGCCAGCAGTGAGGGAGCGGCCTACGAGCAGTACTTC. This chain connects TRBV9 to TRBJ2-7; a weak D match, TRBD2 (5 bases). Between the trimmed V and J ends, which lost 5 bases and 2 bases, there was a span of 11 bases. This CDR3 comprises 13 residues. Germline V gives CDR1 SGDLS, CDR2 YYNGEE.

The chain joins TRBV20-1 to TRBJ1-1; the D gene is possibly TRBD1 (6 bases). Germline V gene sequence: CDR1 DFQATT, CDR2 SNEGSKA (reference sequence). The V and J ends lost 8 bases and 4 bases respectively, with 11 bases between them. There are 11 residues in the CDR3. CDR3 sequence: CSRYRVTEAFF. In DNA, the CDR3 is TGCAGTCGCTACAGGGTCACTGAAGCTTTCTTT.

V and J are TRBV28 and TRBJ2-2, with TRBD2 identical over 8 bases. V shed 4 bases, J shed 0 bases, and the junction held 10 bases outside the gene matches. Per the germline V gene, CDR1 is MDHEN and CDR2 is SYDVKM. The CDR3 totals 18 residues. The CDR3 reads CASSYRGGRIPNTGELFF. CDR3 DNA: TGTGCCAGCAGTTACCGGGGGGGACGGATCCCGAACACCGGGGAGCTGTTTTTT.

CDR3 coding DNA: TGCGCCAGCAGCTTGACGCGACTAGAGGGTGGAGGTACGCAGTATTTT. It is translated as CASSLTRLEGGGTQYF. The chain uses TRBV5-1 and TRBJ2-3, with a possible D match to TRBD2 (6 bases). Trimming removed 1 base at V and 8 bases at J, with 20 bases between. The germline CDR1 and CDR2 sequences are SGHRS and YFSETQ. CDR3 length: 16 amino acids.

The gene calls are TRBV6-2 or TRBV6-3 and TRBJ1-2, with D hard to call. Germline CDR1 reads MNHEY; CDR2 reads SVGEGT. V shed 0 bases and J shed 4 bases, with 12 bases lying between them. This CDR3 has 15 residues. The CDR3 DNA sequence: TGTGCCAGCAGTTACTCTCCCGAGTCTTTCTATGGCTACACCTTC. Protein sequence: CASSYSPESFYGYTF.

The chain is built from TRBV25-1 and TRBJ2-1; TRBD2 matches at 8 bases. Germline CDR1 MGHDK, CDR2 SYGVNS. The V gene end was trimmed by 4 bases and the J gene end by 7 bases; junction bases not matched to a gene: 9. The CDR3 totals 15 residues. The CDR3 here is CASSAPGLEWNEQFF. CDR3 sequence (DNA): TGTGCCAGCAGTGCACCGGGACTAGAATGGAATGAGCAGTTCTTC. Combining the CDR3 with reference TRBV25-1 and TRBJ2-1 gives the whole variable domain EADIYQTPRYLVIGTGKKITLECSQTMGHDKMYWYQQDPGMELHLIHYSYGVNSTEKGDLSSESTVSRIRTEHFPLTLESARPSHTSQYLCASSAPGLEWNEQFFGPGTRLTVL.

The chain couples TRBV7-9 to TRBJ2-7; D is possibly TRBD2 (5 bases). The CDR3 runs to 13 residues. CDR1 is SEHNR and CDR2 is FQNEAQ in the germline V gene (reference sequence). The V gene lost 4 bases and the J gene lost 2 bases, with 9 bases spanning the gap. The CDR3 region is CASSSSGAYEQYF. For the CDR3, the DNA is TGTGCCAGCAGCTCCTCCGGGGCCTACGAGCAGTACTTC.

This chain links TRBV2 with TRBJ1-5; 8 bases are shared with TRBD1. Germline CDR1 SNHLY, CDR2 FYNNEI. The trim removed 9 bases at V and 2 bases at J, leaving 9 bases unmatched. This CDR3 is built from 15 residues. CDR3 protein: CASENGQGGNQPQHF. The CDR3 DNA is TGTGCCAGTGAAAATGGACAGGGCGGCAATCAGCCCCAGCATTTT.

The V and J genes are TRBV6-5 and TRBJ2-1; 11 bases agree with TRBD1. V lost 11 bases, J lost 6 bases, and 6 bases stayed unmatched. The V gene's germline CDR1 is MNHEY and CDR2 SVGAGI. CDR3 length: 13 amino acids. The CDR3 reads CAVLGTGGNEQFF. The DNA of the CDR3 is TGTGCCGTTCTCGGGACAGGGGGCAATGAGCAGTTCTTC.

This clone came up a few times. This chain links TRBV6-5 with TRBJ2-6; D is unclear. V was pared by 5 bases and J by 2 bases, with 10 bases between. Germline assignment: CDR1 MNHEY and CDR2 SVGAGI. The CDR3 totals 15 residues. As DNA, the CDR3 is TGTGCCAGCAGTATCCAGGAAACTGGGGCCAACGTCCTGACTTTC. Protein: CASSIQETGANVLTF.

The rearrangement links TRBV15 to TRBJ1-1; D is perhaps TRBD1 (5 bases). Germline V gene data show CDR1 as LNHNV and CDR2 as YYDKDF (reference sequence). V was pared by 8 bases and J by 3 bases, with 7 bases between. This CDR3 comprises 11 residues. CDR3 in DNA: TGTGCCACCCAGGGTTACACTGAAGCTTTCTTT. This gives the protein CATQGYTEAFF.

The chain carries TRBV3-1 (or the pseudogene TRBV3-2) and TRBJ2-3, with 12 bases lining up with TRBD2. The CDR3 length is 16 residues. Germline V gene sequence: CDR1 LGHDT, CDR2 YNNKEL (reference sequence). V lost 1 base, J lost 3 bases, and 2 bases stayed unmatched. The CDR3 reads CASSQGTSGNTDTQYF. In DNA form, the CDR3 reads TGTGCCAGCAGCCAAGGGACTAGCGGGAATACAGATACGCAGTATTTT.